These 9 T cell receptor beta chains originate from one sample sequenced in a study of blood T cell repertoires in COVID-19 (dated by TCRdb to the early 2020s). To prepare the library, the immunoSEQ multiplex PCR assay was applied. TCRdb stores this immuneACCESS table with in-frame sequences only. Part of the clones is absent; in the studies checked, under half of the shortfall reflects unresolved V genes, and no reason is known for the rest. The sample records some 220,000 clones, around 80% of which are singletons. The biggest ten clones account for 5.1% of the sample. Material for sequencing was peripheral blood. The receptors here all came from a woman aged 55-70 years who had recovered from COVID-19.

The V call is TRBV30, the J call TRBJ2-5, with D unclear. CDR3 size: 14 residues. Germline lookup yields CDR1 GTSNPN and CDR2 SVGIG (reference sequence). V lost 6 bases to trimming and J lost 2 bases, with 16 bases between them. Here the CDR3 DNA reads TGTGCCTGCGCCAGACTGCGAGTTCAAGAGACCCAGTACTTC. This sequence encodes CACARLRVQETQYF.

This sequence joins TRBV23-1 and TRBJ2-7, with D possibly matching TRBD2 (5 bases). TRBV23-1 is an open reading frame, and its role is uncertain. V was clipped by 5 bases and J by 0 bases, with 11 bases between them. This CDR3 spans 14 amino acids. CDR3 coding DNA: TGCGCCAGCAGTACGGTCGGGGTCTCCTACGAGCAGTACTTC. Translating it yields CASSTVGVSYEQYF.

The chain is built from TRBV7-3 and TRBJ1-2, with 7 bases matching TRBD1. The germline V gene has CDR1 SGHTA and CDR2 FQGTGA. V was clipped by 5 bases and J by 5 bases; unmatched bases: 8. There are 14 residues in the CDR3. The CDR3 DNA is TGTGCCAGCAGCCGGTCAGGGGGAAGGTATGGCTACACCTTC. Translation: CASSRSGGRYGYTF.

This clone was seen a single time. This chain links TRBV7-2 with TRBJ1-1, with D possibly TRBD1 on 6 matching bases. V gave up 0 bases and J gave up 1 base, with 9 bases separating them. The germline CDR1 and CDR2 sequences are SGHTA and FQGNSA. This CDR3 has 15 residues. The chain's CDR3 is CASSLAPTGNTEAFF. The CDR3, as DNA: TGTGCCAGCAGCTTAGCCCCGACAGGGAACACTGAAGCTTTCTTT.

Here the CDR3 DNA reads TGTGCCAGCAGTTCCCGGACTAGCGGGGGGGCCCAGACCCAGTACTTC. Its protein product is CASSSRTSGGAQTQYF. The chain carries TRBV27 and TRBJ2-5, with 15 bases fitting TRBD2. Germline trimming cut 4 bases from V and 6 bases from J; bases unmatched to any gene: 6. Germline V gene sequence: CDR1 MNHEY, CDR2 SMNVEV (reference sequence). CDR3 length: 16 amino acids.

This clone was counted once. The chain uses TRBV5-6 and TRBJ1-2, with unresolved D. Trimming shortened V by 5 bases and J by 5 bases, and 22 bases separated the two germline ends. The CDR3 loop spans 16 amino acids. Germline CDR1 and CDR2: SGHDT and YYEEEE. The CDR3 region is CASSLQSPIQWYGYTF. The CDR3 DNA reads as TGTGCCAGCAGTTTGCAGTCGCCAATCCAATGGTATGGCTACACCTTC.

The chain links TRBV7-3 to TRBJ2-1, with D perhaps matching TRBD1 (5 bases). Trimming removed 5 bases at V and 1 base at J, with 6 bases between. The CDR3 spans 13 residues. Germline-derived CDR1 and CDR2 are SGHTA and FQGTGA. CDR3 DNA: TGTGCCAGCAGCAGGGGATCCTACAATGAGCAGTTCTTC. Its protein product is CASSRGSYNEQFF. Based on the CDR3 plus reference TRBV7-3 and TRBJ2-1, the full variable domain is GAGVSQTPSNKVTEKGKYVELRCDPISGHTALYWYRQSLGQGPEFLIYFQGTGAADDSGLPNDRFFAVRPEGSVSTLKIQRTERGDSAVYLCASSRGSYNEQFFGPGTRLTVL.

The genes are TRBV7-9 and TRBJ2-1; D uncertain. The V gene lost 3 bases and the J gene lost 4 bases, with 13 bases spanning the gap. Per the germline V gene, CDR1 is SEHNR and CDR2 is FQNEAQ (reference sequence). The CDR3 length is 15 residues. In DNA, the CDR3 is TGTGCCAGCAGCTTGGTTTCGGTACGGTACAATGAGCAGTTCTTC. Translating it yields CASSLVSVRYNEQFF. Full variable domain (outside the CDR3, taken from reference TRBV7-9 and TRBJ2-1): DTGVSQNPRHKITKRGQNVTFRCDPISEHNRLYWYRQTLGQGPEFLTYFQNEAQLEKSRLLSDRFSAERPKGSFSTLEIQRTEQGDSAMYLCASSLVSVRYNEQFFGPGTRLTVL.

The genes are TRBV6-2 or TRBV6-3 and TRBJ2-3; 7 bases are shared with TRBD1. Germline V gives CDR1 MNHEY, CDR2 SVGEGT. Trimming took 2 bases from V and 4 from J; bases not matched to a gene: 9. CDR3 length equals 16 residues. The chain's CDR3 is CASSYGERQGSDTQYF. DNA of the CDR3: TGTGCCAGCAGTTACGGGGAAAGACAGGGCTCAGATACGCAGTATTTT.